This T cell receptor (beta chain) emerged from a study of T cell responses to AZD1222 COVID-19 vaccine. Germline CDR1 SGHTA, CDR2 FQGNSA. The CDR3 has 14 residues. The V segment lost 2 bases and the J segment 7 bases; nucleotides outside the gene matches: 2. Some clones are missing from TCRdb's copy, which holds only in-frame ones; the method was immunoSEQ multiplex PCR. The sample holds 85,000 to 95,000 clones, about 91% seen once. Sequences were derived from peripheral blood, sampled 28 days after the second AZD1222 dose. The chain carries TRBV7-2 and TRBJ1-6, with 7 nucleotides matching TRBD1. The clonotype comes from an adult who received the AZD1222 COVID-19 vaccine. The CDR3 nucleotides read TGTGCCAGCAGCTTATTGACAGGGAATTCACCCCTCCACTTT. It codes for CASSLLTGNSPLHF.